The TCR beta chain described here comes from a study of CD8 T cells in Susac syndrome. cDNA came from 0.5 to 1 ug RNA primed by random hexamers. TCRdb itself ran the immunoSEQ multiplex PCR reads through MiXCR, one entry per CDR3 protein. The sample has some 180,000 distinct CDR3 sequences; about 94% are singletons. This CDR3 has 11 amino acids. Germline V CDR1 and CDR2: KGHSH, LQKENI. The germline V and J ends were trimmed by 2 bases and 8 bases, with 6 bases remaining between them. What was sequenced was CD4+ T cells from PBMCs. The chain employs TRBV18 and TRBJ1-1, with D unclear. This clonotype was sampled from a human donor with Susac syndrome. CDR3 sequence (DNA): TGTGCCAGCTCACCAGGGCACGAAGCTTTCTTT. The encoded protein is CASSPGHEAFF.